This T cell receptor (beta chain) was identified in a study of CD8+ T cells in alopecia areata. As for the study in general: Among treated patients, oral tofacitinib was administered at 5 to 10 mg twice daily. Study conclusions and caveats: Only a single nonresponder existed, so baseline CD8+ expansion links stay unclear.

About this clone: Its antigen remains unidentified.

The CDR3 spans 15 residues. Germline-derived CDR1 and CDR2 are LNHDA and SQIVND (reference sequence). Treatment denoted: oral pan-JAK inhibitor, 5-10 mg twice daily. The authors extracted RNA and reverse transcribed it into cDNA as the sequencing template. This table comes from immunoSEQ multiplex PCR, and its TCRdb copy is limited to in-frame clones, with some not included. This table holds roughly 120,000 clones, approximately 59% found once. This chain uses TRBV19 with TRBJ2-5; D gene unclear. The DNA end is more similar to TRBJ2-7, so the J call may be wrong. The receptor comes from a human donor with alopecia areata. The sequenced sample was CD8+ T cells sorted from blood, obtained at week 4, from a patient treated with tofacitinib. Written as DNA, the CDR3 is TGTGCCAGTAGACCCGGACCGTACGGGCTGTACGAGCAGTACTTC. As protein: CASRPGPYGLYEQYF.